What follows are 32 T cell receptor beta chains derived from one specimen sequenced in a study of blood T cell repertoires in COVID-19. Measured with immunoSEQ multiplex PCR; TCRdb has only the in-frame clones, and not every one. The sample yields 210,000 or so clones, 92% seen once. The specimen sequenced was peripheral blood. Receptor source: a man aged 25 to 45 with acute or convalescent COVID-19.

This clone appeared once. The chain links TRBV3-1 (or the pseudogene TRBV3-2) to TRBJ2-1; 11 positions match TRBD2. The CDR3 totals 20 residues. After removal of 5 bases from V and 1 base from J, the junction contained 16 bases not matched to a gene. CDR1 and CDR2 from the germline V gene are LGHDT and YNNKEL (reference sequence). The CDR3 DNA reads as TGTGCCAGCAGCTCCACTAGCGGGAGTAGTGGTTATCGTTCCTACAATGAGCAGTTCTTC. Amino acids: CASSSTSGSSGYRSYNEQFF.

Many counts were recorded for this clone. The rearrangement uses TRBV6-5 and TRBJ2-1; D is ambiguous. The CDR3 is 14 residues long. Germline V CDR1 and CDR2: MNHEY, SVGAGI. With 0 bases removed from V and 4 bases from J, the gap between germline ends came to 7 bases. In DNA, the CDR3 is TGTGCCAGCAGTTACTCGAGTGGTTACAATGAGCAGTTCTTC. It encodes CASSYSSGYNEQFF.

The chain uses TRBV6-5 and TRBJ1-5; 7 bases are a match to TRBD1. Germline CDR1 is MNHEY and CDR2 is SVGAGI. V shed 5 bases, J shed 4 bases, and the junction held 8 bases outside the gene matches. The CDR3 loop spans 15 amino acids. The CDR3 sequence is CASSKRQGRNQPQHF. CDR3 DNA sequence: TGTGCCAGCAGTAAAAGACAGGGTAGGAATCAGCCCCAGCATTTT.

The chain recombines TRBV28 with TRBJ2-7, with D maybe TRBD2 (5 bases). The CDR3 is 16 residues long. Looked up from germline, CDR1 is MDHEN and CDR2 is SYDVKM. V lost 10 bases, J lost 5 bases, and 27 bases lay in between. The CDR3 reads CATRSGGGGRRNEQYF. The CDR3 coding sequence is TGTGCCACCAGGTCGGGTGGAGGCGGGCGTAGGAACGAGCAGTACTTC.

Concerning this clone: One end of the junction is discordant with germline, which a read error may explain. CDR3 sequence (DNA): TGTGCTAGCAGCTTAGGTACTAGCGGGGGCCAAGAGACCCAGTACTTC. This gives the protein CASSLGTSGGQETQYF. V gene TRBV7-7 combines with J gene TRBJ2-5; 11 positions match TRBD2. This CDR3 region has 16 residues. Germline V gene sequence: CDR1 SSHAT, CDR2 FNYEAQ (reference sequence). The variable domain in full, completed from reference TRBV7-7 and TRBJ2-5, reads GAGVSQSPRYKVTKRGQDVTLRCDPISSHATLYWYQQALGQGPEFLTYFNYEAQPDKSGLPSDRFSAERPEGSISTLTIQRTEQRDSAMYRCASSLGTSGGQETQYFGPGTRLLVL.

The chain uses TRBV4-1 and TRBJ2-5; D may be TRBD2 (6 bases). Trimming left V 5 bases short and J 5 bases short, with 15 bases between. The CDR3 covers 14 residues. Germline CDR1 MGHRA, CDR2 YSYEKL. The CDR3 nucleotides are TGCGCCAGCAGCGTGGCCCTCCGGGGGGAGACCCAGTACTTC. Translated: CASSVALRGETQYF.

The J gene is TRBJ1-5, the V gene TRBV30, with 9 bases lining up with TRBD1. Trimming took 5 bases from V and 4 from J; bases not matched to a gene: 9. Germline CDR1 reads GTSNPN; CDR2 reads SVGIG (reference sequence). This CDR3 is built from 15 residues. CDR3: CAWSGTGLPNQPQHF. The DNA of the CDR3 is TGTGCCTGGTCCGGGACAGGGTTACCAAATCAGCCCCAGCATTTT.

V is TRBV5-5 and J is TRBJ1-5, with 10 bases matching TRBD1. V trimming: 1 base; J trimming: 4 bases; junction bases outside the gene matches: 2. The CDR3 runs 15 residues. Looked up from germline, CDR1 is SGHKS and CDR2 is YYEKEE (reference sequence). The CDR3 protein is CASSLWGQGNQPQHF. As DNA, the CDR3 is TGTGCCAGCAGCTTGTGGGGACAGGGGAATCAGCCCCAGCATTTT.

V is TRBV19 and J is TRBJ2-5; 7 bases line up with TRBD2. The V gene end was trimmed by 5 bases and the J gene end by 4 bases; junction bases not matched to a gene: 4. CDR1 is LNHDA, CDR2 SQIVND, per germline (reference sequence). This CDR3 region has 13 residues. The CDR3 bases are TGTGCCAGTAGTTGGGCTAGCGGAGAGACCCAGTACTTC. Translating it yields CASSWASGETQYF.

CDR3 bases: TGCGCCAGCAGCCACGGGACTAGCGCGTCTTTCGATACGCAGTATTTT. This encodes CASSHGTSASFDTQYF. This chain uses TRBV5-1 with TRBJ2-3; 10 bases line up with TRBD2. The CDR3 sequence is 16 residues long. V was pared by 4 bases and J by 6 bases, with 11 bases of the junction left unmatched. From germline, CDR1 is SGHRS and CDR2 YFSETQ.

This clone was seen just once. The chain carries TRBV6-6 and TRBJ2-6; D is possibly TRBD1 (6 bases). Trimming removed 5 bases from V and 0 bases from J, with 11 bases in between. The CDR3 has 16 residues. Germline V lookup: CDR1 MNHNY, CDR2 SVGAGI (reference sequence). CDR3 residues: CASSHGQSSGANVLTF. For the CDR3, the DNA is TGTGCCAGCAGTCACGGACAGAGCTCTGGGGCCAACGTCCTGACTTTC.

This clone came up once. This chain uses TRBV7-2 with TRBJ1-3, with D possibly being TRBD1 (6 bases). The CDR3 length is 15 residues. Trimming removed 4 bases from V and 0 bases from J, with 10 bases in between. Looked up from germline, CDR1 is SGHTA and CDR2 is FQGNSA. As DNA, the CDR3 is TGTGCCAGCAGCTACCCGACAGGCTCTGGAAACACCATATATTTT. Amino acid sequence: CASSYPTGSGNTIYF.

The chain carries TRBV4-1 and TRBJ2-2, with D perhaps matching TRBD2 (6 bases). Germline-derived CDR1 and CDR2 are MGHRA and YSYEKL. V dropped 4 bases and J dropped 0 bases, with 12 bases sitting between them. There are 16 residues in the CDR3. As DNA, the CDR3 is TGCGCCAGCAGCCCCAGGGACTTCCCGAACACCGGGGAGCTGTTTTTT. This gives the protein CASSPRDFPNTGELFF.

This chain uses TRBV6-6 with TRBJ2-7, with D unclear. V was clipped by 6 bases and J by 6 bases, with 15 bases between them. The CDR3 spans 13 residues. CDR1 MNHNY and CDR2 SVGAGI come from the germline V gene (reference sequence). The CDR3 region is CASSAPAPGEQYF. The CDR3 DNA sequence: TGTGCCAGCAGCGCGCCCGCCCCTGGCGAGCAGTACTTC.

This chain uses TRBV11-2 with TRBJ2-1, with 11 bases identical to TRBD2. Looked up from germline, CDR1 is SGHAT and CDR2 is FQNNGV. Trimming at V came to 9 bases and at J to 6 bases, leaving 4 bases not matched to a gene. The CDR3 sequence is 13 residues long. CDR3 nucleotide sequence: TGTGCCAGTCGTCTAGCGGGAGGCAATGAGCAGTTCTTC. As protein: CASRLAGGNEQFF.

J is TRBJ2-7 and V is TRBV30; a possible D gene is TRBD2 (6 bases). The CDR3 contains 14 residues. V lost 0 bases to trimming and J lost 7 bases, with 16 bases between them. Germline V gene lookup returns CDR1 GTSNPN and CDR2 SVGIG (reference sequence). The CDR3 protein is CAWSVEGGAREQYF. The CDR3 bases are TGTGCCTGGAGTGTTGAAGGAGGGGCTAGGGAGCAGTACTTC.

The gene calls are TRBV5-1 and TRBJ1-1, with D possibly matching TRBD1 (5 bases). This CDR3 contains 15 residues. Germline CDR1 reads SGHRS; CDR2 reads YFSETQ. V dropped 0 bases and J dropped 6 bases, with 15 bases sitting between them. CDR3 in DNA: TGCGCCAGCAGCTTGGCCGGCCAGTCGGGGGCTGAAGCTTTCTTT. It specifies CASSLAGQSGAEAFF. Complete variable domain (other parts from reference TRBV5-1 and TRBJ1-1): KAGVTQTPRYLIKTRGQQVTLSCSPISGHRSVSWYQQTPGQGLQFLFEYFSETQRNKGNFPGRFSGRQFSNSRSEMNVSTLELGDSALYLCASSLAGQSGAEAFFGQGTRLTVV.

This chain connects TRBV19 to TRBJ1-5, with 9 positions matching TRBD1. The CDR3 loop spans 15 amino acids. The junction had 7 bases not matched to a gene; V was cut back by 9 bases and J by 1 base. Germline CDR1 is LNHDA and CDR2 is SQIVND (reference sequence). CDR3 in DNA: TGTGCCAGCTTGGGGGACAGGGTGAGCAATCAGCCCCAGCATTTT. Translating it yields CASLGDRVSNQPQHF. Based on the CDR3 plus reference TRBV19 and TRBJ1-5, the full variable domain is DGGITQSPKYLFRKEGQNVTLSCEQNLNHDAMYWYRQDPGQGLRLIYYSQIVNDFQKGDIAEGYSVSREKKESFPLTVTSAQKNPTAFYLCASLGDRVSNQPQHFGDGTRLSIL.

This sequence joins TRBV28 and TRBJ1-3, with D tentatively TRBD1 (6 bases). CDR3 length: 15 residues. V lost 8 bases to trimming and J lost 2 bases, with 16 bases between them. CDR1 MDHEN and CDR2 SYDVKM come from the germline V gene. CDR3 bases: TGTGCCAGCGGCCCACAGGGTCTCCCTGGAAACACCATATATTTT. It codes for CASGPQGLPGNTIYF. Complete variable domain (other parts from reference TRBV28 and TRBJ1-3): DVKVTQSSRYLVKRTGEKVFLECVQDMDHENMFWYRQDPGLGLRLIYFSYDVKMKEKGDIPEGYSVSREKKERFSLILESASTNQTSMYLCASGPQGLPGNTIYFGEGSWLTVV.

This rearrangement joins TRBV13 to TRBJ2-1; 8 positions match TRBD2. CDR3 length: 15 residues. Germline V gene data show CDR1 as PRHDT and CDR2 as FYEKMQ (reference sequence). The V gene end was trimmed by 5 bases and the J gene end by 2 bases; junction bases not matched to a gene: 5. The DNA of the CDR3 is TGTGCCAGCAGCGCACTAGCGGAGGCCTACAATGAGCAGTTCTTC. It translates to CASSALAEAYNEQFF.

The V gene is TRBV18, the J gene TRBJ2-5; no firm D call. This CDR3 has 13 amino acids. Germline CDR1 is KGHSH and CDR2 is LQKENI. The V and J ends lost 2 bases and 4 bases respectively, with 8 bases between them. CDR3 sequence: CASSPSGPETQYF. DNA of the CDR3: TGTGCCAGCTCACCATCGGGTCCAGAGACCCAGTACTTC.

This chain links TRBV7-2 with TRBJ2-4, with a possible D match to TRBD1 (6 bases). The V end lost 3 bases, the J end lost 8 bases, and 11 bases lay between the germline ends. CDR1 is SGHTA and CDR2 is FQGNSA in the germline V gene. The CDR3 consists of 13 residues. The CDR3 nucleotides read TGTGCCAGCAGCTTTGGGGGCGCGGACATTCAGTACTTC. Translating gives CASSFGGADIQYF. Drawing the rest from reference TRBV7-2 and TRBJ2-4, the complete variable domain is GAGVSQSPSNKVTEKGKDVELRCDPISGHTALYWYRQSLGQGLEFLIYFQGNSAPDKSGLPSDRFSAERTGGSVSTLTIQRTQQEDSAVYLCASSFGGADIQYFGAGTRLSVL.

The chain combines TRBV18 with TRBJ2-4; tentatively, D is TRBD1 (5 bases). V was pared by 4 bases and J by 0 bases, with 7 bases between. The CDR3 length is 14 residues. Germline V gene data show CDR1 as KGHSH and CDR2 as LQKENI. The DNA for the CDR3 is TGTGCCAGCTCACAGGACATAGCCAAAAACATTCAGTACTTC. Translation gives CASSQDIAKNIQYF.

The table lists this clone with a few counts. V gene TRBV29-1 combines with J gene TRBJ1-1, with no clear D. Germline V gene lookup returns CDR1 SQVTM and CDR2 ANQGSEA. V shed 3 bases and J shed 1 base, with 12 bases lying between them. The CDR3 is made up of 14 amino acids. The CDR3 region has the DNA TGCAGCGTTGATATGACGGGGTGGAACACTGAAGCTTTCTTT. Translating it yields CSVDMTGWNTEAFF.

V is TRBV14 and J is TRBJ2-2; perhaps TRBD1 as D (5 bases). Germline V lookup: CDR1 SGHDN, CDR2 FVKESK. This CDR3 is built from 15 residues. Trimming stripped 1 base from V and 4 bases from J, with 10 bases between. The CDR3 sequence: CASSQAGFVTGELFF. The CDR3 nucleotides are TGTGCCAGCAGCCAAGCAGGGTTTGTCACCGGGGAGCTGTTTTTT. The variable domain in full, completed from reference TRBV14 and TRBJ2-2, reads EAGVTQFPSHSVIEKGQTVTLRCDPISGHDNLYWYRRVMGKEIKFLLHFVKESKQDESGMPNNRFLAERTGGTYSTLKVQPAELEDSGVYFCASSQAGFVTGELFFGEGSRLTVL.

The chain links TRBV24-1 to TRBJ2-7, with 12 bases identical to TRBD1. This CDR3 comprises 14 residues. V lost 6 bases to trimming and J lost 5 bases; unmatched junction nucleotides: 4. Looked up from germline, CDR1 is KGHDR and CDR2 is SFDVKD. The CDR3 nucleotides read TGTGCCACCAGTCCGGGACAGGGGGCCGACGAGCAGTACTTC. It translates to CATSPGQGADEQYF.

J is TRBJ1-6 and V is TRBV27, with 10 bases matching TRBD1. Germline CDR1 is MNHEY and CDR2 is SMNVEV (reference sequence). The trim removed 3 bases at V and 8 bases at J, leaving 4 bases unmatched. The CDR3 consists of 15 residues. CDR3 protein: CASSLGTGVDSPLHF. The CDR3 DNA reads as TGTGCCAGCAGTTTGGGGACAGGGGTAGATTCACCCCTCCACTTT.

This rearrangement joins TRBV12-3 or TRBV12-4 to TRBJ2-3; 7 bases align to TRBD2. With 3 bases clipped from V and 6 bases from J, the junction kept 3 bases outside the gene matches. This CDR3 is 13 amino acids long. As DNA, the CDR3 is TGTGCCAGCAGTTTGGCGCGGGGGGATACGCAGTATTTT. It yields the protein CASSLARGDTQYF.

The chain carries TRBV4-1 and TRBJ2-2, with 8 bases matching TRBD2. V trimming: 6 bases; J trimming: 2 bases; junction bases outside the gene matches: 11. This CDR3 is built from 17 residues. Germline-derived CDR1 and CDR2 are MGHRA and YSYEKL. The CDR3 region has the DNA TGCGCCAGCAGGCGAGCTGGACTAGCAGCTAACACCGGGGAGCTGTTTTTT. Its translation is CASRRAGLAANTGELFF.

This clone was seen just once. V is TRBV28 and J is TRBJ1-6; tentative D call: TRBD1 (5 bases). Germline CDR1 MDHEN, CDR2 SYDVKM. The CDR3 loop spans 14 amino acids. V was clipped by 9 bases and J by 7 bases, with 16 bases between them. CDR3 sequence (DNA): TGTGCCAGTTGCGAACAGTCAGGGAATTCACCCCTCCACTTT. The encoded protein is CASCEQSGNSPLHF.

CDR3 protein: CASSGGMNTEAFF. CDR3 coding DNA: TGTGCCAGCAGTGGCGGGATGAACACTGAAGCTTTCTTT. The chain employs TRBV6-6 and TRBJ1-1; D not resolved. V was trimmed by 5 bases and J by 0 bases, leaving 7 bases between them. The CDR3 is made up of 13 amino acids. Per germline, CDR1 MNHNY and CDR2 SVGAGI (reference sequence).

This clone was seen just once. The chain carries TRBV5-6 and TRBJ2-3; D perhaps matches TRBD1 (6 bases). CDR1 and CDR2 (germline): SGHDT, YYEEEE. V shed 4 bases and J shed 2 bases, with 14 bases lying between them. The CDR3 is made up of 15 amino acids. For the CDR3, the DNA is TGTGCCAGCAGCGACCTTAAGGGGGACACAGATACGCAGTATTTT. The encoded protein is CASSDLKGDTDTQYF.